The text below deals with one T cell receptor (beta chain). Its antigen is unknown. Sequencing used immunoSEQ multiplex PCR; TCRdb keeps in-frame clones, though not all of them. The sample has around 83,000 clones, under 65% seen once. These data come from a study of shared clonotypes between healthy human individuals. As for the study in general: The study drew on a couple of women and a few men aged 18 to 49 as donors. Broader study findings: Shared clonotypes: about 4.6% naive CD4, about 4% naive CD8, 2% to 2.5% memory CD4, about 0.4% memory CD8. Although depth was large, rarefaction showed that sequencing of the sorted subsets was incomplete.

CDR1 is LGHNA, CDR2 YNFKEQ, per germline. This CDR3 is built from 15 residues. V was clipped by 5 bases and J by 8 bases; unmatched bases: 12. Both CD45RO+ cells and CCR7-negative CD45RA+ TemRA cells were combined to make up CD8 memory. This chain uses TRBV4-2 with TRBJ2-1; 7 bases are a match to TRBD2. The receptor was derived from a man aged 30 to 39 in good health. The sequenced sample consisted of memory CD8+ T cells sorted from blood. Subset indicated: CD45RO+ cells pooled with CCR7-negative TemRA cells. The CDR3 DNA reads TGTGCCAGCAGCTTCTGGGGCGGGAGTTTGGATGAGCAGTTCTTC. This translates into CASSFWGGSLDEQFF.